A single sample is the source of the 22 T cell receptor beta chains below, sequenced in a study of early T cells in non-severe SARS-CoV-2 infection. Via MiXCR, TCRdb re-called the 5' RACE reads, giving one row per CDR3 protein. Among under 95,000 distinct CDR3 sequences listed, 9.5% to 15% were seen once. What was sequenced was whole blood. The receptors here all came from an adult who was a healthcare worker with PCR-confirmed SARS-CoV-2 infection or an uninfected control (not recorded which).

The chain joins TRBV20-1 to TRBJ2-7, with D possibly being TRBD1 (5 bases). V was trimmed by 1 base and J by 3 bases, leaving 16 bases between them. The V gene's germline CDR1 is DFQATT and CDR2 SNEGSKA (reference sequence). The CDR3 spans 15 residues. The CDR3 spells CSARAPSDSFYEQYF. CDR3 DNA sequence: TGCAGTGCTAGAGCCCCAAGTGACAGCTTCTACGAGCAGTACTTC.

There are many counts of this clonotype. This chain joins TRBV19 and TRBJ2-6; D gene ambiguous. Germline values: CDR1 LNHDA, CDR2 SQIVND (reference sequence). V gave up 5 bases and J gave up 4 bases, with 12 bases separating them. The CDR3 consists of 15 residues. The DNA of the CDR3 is TGTGCCAGTAGTCCCGTATCTACGGGGGCCAACGTCCTGACTTTC. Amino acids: CASSPVSTGANVLTF.

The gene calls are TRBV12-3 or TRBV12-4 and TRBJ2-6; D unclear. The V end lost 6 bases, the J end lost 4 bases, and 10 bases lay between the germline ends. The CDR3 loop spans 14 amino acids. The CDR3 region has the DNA TGTGCCAGCAGCCACCTGGCGGGGGCCAACGTCCTGACTTTC. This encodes CASSHLAGANVLTF.

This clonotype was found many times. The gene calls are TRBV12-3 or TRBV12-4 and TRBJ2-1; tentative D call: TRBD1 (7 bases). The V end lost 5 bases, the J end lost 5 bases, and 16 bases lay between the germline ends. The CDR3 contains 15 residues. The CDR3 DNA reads TGTGCCAGCAGTCCACAAGACAGGGAGGACAATGAGCAGTTCTTC. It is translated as CASSPQDREDNEQFF.

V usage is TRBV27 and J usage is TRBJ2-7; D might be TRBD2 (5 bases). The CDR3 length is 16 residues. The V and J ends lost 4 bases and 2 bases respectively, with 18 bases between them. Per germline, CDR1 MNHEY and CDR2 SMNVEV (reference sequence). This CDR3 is CASSSSAGSLTYEQYF. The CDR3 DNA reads TGTGCCAGCAGTTCAAGTGCGGGCTCCCTGACCTACGAGCAGTACTTC.

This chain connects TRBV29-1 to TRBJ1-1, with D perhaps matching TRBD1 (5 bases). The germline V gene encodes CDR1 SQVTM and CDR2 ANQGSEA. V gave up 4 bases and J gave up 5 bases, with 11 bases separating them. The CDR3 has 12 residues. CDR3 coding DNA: TGCAGCGTTGCACTCAGGGAAACTGAAGCTTTCTTT. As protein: CSVALRETEAFF.

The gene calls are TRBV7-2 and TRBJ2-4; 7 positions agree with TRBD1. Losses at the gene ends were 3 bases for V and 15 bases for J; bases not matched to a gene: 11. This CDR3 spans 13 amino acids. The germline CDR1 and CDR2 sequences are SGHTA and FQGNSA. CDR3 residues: CASSLSGTVEPYF. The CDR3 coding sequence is TGTGCCAGCAGCTTGTCCGGGACAGTAGAGCCGTACTTC.

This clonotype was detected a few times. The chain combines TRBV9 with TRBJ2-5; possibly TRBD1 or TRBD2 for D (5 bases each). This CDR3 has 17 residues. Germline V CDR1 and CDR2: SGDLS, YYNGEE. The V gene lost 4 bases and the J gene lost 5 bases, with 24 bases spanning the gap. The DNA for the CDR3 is TGTGCCAGCAGCTCCGGGGCGGTAGCGCCCGCTGGGGAGACCCAGTACTTC. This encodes CASSSGAVAPAGETQYF.

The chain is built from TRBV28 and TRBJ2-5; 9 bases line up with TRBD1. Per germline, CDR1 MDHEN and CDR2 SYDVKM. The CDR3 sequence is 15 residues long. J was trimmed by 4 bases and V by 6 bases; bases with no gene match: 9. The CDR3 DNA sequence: TGTGCCAGCAGCTCAGGAGGGACAGGGACAGAGACCCAGTACTTC. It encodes CASSSGGTGTETQYF.

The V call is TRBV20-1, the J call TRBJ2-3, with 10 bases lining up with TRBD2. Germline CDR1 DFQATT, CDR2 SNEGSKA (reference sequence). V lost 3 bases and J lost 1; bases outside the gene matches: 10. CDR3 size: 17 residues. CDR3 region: CSASPERLAGGTDTQYF. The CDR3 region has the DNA TGCAGTGCTAGCCCCGAAAGGCTAGCGGGGGGCACAGATACGCAGTATTTT.

The CDR3 here is CSAREGTVSYEQYF. The CDR3 DNA follows: TGCAGTGCTAGAGAGGGGACAGTCTCCTACGAGCAGTACTTC. The rearrangement uses TRBV20-1 and TRBJ2-7; 7 nucleotides agree with TRBD1. This CDR3 is 14 amino acids long. The V gene's germline CDR1 is DFQATT and CDR2 SNEGSKA (reference sequence). The junction had 2 bases not matched to a gene; V was cut back by 0 bases and J by 0 bases.

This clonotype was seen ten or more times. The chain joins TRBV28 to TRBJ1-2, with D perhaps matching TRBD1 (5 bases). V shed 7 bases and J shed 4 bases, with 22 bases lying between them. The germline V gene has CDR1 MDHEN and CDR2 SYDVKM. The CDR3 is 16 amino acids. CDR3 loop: CASNGGRGPPLYGYTF. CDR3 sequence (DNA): TGTGCCAGCAACGGAGGGAGGGGACCGCCCCTCTATGGCTACACCTTC.

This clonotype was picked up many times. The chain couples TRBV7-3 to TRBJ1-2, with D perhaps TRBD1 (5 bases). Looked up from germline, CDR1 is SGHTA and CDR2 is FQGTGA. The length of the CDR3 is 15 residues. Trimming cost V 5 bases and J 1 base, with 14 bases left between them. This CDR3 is CASSLDRQINYGYTF. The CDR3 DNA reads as TGTGCCAGCAGCCTTGATCGACAGATTAACTATGGCTACACCTTC.

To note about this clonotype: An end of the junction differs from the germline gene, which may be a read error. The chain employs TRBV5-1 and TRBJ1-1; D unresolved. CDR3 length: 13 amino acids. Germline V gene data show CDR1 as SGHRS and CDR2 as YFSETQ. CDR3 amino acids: CASSLAMNTEALF. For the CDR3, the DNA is TGCGCCAGCAGCTTGGCCATGAACACTGAAGCTTTATTT.

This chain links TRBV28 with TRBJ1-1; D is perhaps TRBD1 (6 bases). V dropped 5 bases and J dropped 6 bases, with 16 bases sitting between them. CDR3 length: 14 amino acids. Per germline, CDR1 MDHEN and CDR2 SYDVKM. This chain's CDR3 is CASSALGGGSEAFF. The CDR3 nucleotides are TGTGCCAGCAGTGCCCTGGGGGGCGGCTCTGAAGCTTTCTTT.

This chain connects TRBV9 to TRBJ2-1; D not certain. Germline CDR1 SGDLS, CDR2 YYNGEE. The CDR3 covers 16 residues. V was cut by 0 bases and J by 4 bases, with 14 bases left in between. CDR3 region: CASSVAGEEYYNEQFF. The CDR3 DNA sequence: TGTGCCAGCAGCGTAGCAGGTGAGGAGTATTACAATGAGCAGTTCTTC.

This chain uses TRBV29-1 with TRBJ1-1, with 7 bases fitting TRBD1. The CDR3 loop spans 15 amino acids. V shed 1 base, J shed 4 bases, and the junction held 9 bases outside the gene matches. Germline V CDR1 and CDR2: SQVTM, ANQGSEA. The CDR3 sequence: CSVEGSEGARTEAFF. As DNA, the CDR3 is TGCAGCGTTGAAGGTTCGGAGGGGGCGCGCACTGAAGCTTTCTTT.

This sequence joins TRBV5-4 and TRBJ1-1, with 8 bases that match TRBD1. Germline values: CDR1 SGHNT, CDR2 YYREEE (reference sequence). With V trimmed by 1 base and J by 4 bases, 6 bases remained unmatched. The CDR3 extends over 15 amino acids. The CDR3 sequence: CASSLTTGGRTEAFF. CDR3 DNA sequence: TGTGCCAGCAGCTTGACAACAGGGGGACGCACTGAAGCTTTCTTT.

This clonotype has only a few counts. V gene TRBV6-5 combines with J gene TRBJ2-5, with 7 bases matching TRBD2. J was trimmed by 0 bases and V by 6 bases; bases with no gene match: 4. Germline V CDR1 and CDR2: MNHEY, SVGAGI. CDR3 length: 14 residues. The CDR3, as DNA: TGTGCCAGCAGGGCTAGCGGATACCAAGAGACCCAGTACTTC. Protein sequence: CASRASGYQETQYF.

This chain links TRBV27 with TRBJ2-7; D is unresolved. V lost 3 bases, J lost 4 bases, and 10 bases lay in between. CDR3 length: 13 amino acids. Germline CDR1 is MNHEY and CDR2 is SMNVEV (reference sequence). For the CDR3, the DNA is TGTGCCAGCAGTTTTAGCAGCGAGTACGAGCAGTACTTC. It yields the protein CASSFSSEYEQYF.

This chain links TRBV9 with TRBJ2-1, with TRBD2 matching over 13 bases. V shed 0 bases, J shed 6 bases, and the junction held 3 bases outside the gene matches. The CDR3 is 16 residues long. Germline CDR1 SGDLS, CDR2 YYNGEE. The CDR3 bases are TGTGCCAGCAGCGTAGGGACTAGCGGGAGAGTCAATGAGCAGTTCTTC. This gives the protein CASSVGTSGRVNEQFF.

CDR3 in DNA: TGCAGCTCCAGGTTGGCAGAGACCCAGTACTTC. Protein: CSSRLAETQYF. The chain couples TRBV29-1 to TRBJ2-5; no clear D gene. The V gene's germline CDR1 is SQVTM and CDR2 ANQGSEA. V was trimmed by 8 bases and J by 4 bases, leaving 11 bases between them. The CDR3 covers 11 residues.